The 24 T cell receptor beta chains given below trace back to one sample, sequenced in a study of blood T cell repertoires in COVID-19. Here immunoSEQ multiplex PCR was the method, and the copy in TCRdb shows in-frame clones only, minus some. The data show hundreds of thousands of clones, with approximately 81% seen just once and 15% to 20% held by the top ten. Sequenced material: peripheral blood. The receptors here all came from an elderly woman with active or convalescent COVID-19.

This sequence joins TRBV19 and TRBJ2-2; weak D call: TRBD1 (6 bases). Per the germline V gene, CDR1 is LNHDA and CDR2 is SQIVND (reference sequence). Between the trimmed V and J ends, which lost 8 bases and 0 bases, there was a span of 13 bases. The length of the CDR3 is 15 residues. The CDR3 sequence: CASRTASANTGELFF. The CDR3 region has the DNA TGTGCCAGTCGGACAGCCAGCGCGAACACCGGGGAGCTGTTTTTT.

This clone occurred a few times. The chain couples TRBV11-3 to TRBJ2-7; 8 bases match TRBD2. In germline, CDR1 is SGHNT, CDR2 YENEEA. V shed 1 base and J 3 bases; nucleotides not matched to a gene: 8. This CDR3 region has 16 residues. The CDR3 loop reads CASSLVSGGTYYEQYF. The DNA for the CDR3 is TGTGCCAGCAGCTTAGTCAGCGGGGGAACCTACTACGAGCAGTACTTC.

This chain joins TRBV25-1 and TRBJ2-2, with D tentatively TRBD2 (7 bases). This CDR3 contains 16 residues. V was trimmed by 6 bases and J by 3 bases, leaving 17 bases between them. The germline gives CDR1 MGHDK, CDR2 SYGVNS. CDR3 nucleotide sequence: TGTGCCAGCAGCCGGGGGGACACCGGTTACACCGGGGAGCTGTTTTTT. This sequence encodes CASSRGDTGYTGELFF.

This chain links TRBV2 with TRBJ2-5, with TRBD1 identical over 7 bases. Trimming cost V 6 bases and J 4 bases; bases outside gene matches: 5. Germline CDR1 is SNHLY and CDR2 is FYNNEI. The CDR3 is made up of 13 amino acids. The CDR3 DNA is TGTGCCAGCAGCCAGGGACAGAGAGAGACCCAGTACTTC. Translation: CASSQGQRETQYF.

CDR3 amino acids: CATTKPRQGKMWESLDEQYF. The DNA for the CDR3 is TGTGCCACGACCAAGCCGCGACAGGGAAAGATGTGGGAAAGTCTGGACGAGCAGTACTTC. This chain uses TRBV24-1 with TRBJ2-7; 7 bases are a match to TRBD1. The CDR3 has 20 amino acids. Unmatched junction bases numbered 31, after V lost 10 bases and J lost 5 bases. Germline assignment: CDR1 KGHDR and CDR2 SFDVKD.

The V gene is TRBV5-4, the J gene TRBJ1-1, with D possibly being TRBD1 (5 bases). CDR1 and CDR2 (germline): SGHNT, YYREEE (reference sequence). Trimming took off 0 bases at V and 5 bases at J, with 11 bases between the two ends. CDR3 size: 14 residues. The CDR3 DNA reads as TGTGCCAGCAGCTTGGAGGCAGGGCAAACTGAAGCTTTCTTT. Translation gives CASSLEAGQTEAFF.

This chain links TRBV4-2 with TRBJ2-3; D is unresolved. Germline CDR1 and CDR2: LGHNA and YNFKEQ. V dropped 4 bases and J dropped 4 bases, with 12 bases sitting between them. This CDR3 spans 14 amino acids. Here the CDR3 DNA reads TGTGCCAGCAGCCCTCGGGTACCGGCAGATACGCAGTATTTT. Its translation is CASSPRVPADTQYF.

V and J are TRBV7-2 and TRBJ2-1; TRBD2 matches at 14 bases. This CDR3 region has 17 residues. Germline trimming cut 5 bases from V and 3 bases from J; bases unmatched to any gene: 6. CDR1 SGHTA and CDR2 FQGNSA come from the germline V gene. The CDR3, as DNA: TGTGCCAGCAGCCCAGGGACTAGCGGGAGTTTCTACAATGAGCAGTTCTTC. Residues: CASSPGTSGSFYNEQFF.

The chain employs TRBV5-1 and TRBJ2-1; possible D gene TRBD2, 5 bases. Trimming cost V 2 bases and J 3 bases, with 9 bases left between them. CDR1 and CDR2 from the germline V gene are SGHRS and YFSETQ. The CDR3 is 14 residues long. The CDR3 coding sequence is TGCGCCAGCAGCTTACAAAGCGGCTACAATGAGCAGTTCTTC. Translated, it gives CASSLQSGYNEQFF.

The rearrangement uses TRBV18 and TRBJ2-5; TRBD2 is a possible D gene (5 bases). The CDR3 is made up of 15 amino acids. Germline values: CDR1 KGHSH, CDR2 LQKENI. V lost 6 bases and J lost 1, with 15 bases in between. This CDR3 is CASSPLSGSQETQYF. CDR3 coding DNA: TGTGCCAGCTCGCCTCTCTCGGGGTCCCAAGAGACCCAGTACTTC.

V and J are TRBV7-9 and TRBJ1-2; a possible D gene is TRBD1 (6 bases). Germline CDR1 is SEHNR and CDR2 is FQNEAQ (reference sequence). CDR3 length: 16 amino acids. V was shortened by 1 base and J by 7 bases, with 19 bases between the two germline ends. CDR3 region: CASSLDIGGLISGYTF. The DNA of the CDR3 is TGTGCCAGCAGCTTAGACATCGGGGGGCTTATTTCTGGCTACACCTTC.

The CDR3, as DNA: TGCGCCAGCAGCTTGGGGCAGGGAATAATAAATGAGCAGTTCTTC. It translates to CASSLGQGIINEQFF. The chain uses TRBV5-1 and TRBJ2-1; maybe TRBD1 (5 bases). This CDR3 contains 15 residues. Germline V gives CDR1 SGHRS, CDR2 YFSETQ. With 0 bases removed from V and 7 bases from J, the gap between germline ends came to 14 bases.

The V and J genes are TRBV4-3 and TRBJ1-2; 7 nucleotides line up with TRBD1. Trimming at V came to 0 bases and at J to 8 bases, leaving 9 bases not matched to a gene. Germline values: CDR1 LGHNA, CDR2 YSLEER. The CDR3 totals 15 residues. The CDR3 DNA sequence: TGCGCCAGCAGCCAAGATAGGACAGGAAGAAGAGGCTACACCTTC. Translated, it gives CASSQDRTGRRGYTF.

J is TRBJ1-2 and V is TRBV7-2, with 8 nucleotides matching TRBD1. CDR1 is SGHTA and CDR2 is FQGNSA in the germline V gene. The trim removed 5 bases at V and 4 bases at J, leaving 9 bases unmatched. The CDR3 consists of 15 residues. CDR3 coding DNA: TGTGCCAGCAGCCGGGGGCAGGGGGCGATCTATGGCTACACCTTC. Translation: CASSRGQGAIYGYTF. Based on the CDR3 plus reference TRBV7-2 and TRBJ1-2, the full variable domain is GAGVSQSPSNKVTEKGKDVELRCDPISGHTALYWYRQSLGQGLEFLIYFQGNSAPDKSGLPSDRFSAERTGGSVSTLTIQRTQQEDSAVYLCASSRGQGAIYGYTFGSGTRLTVV.

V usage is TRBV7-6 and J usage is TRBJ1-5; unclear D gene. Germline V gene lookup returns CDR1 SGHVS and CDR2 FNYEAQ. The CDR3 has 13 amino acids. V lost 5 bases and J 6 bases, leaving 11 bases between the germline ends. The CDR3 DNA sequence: TGTGCCAGCAGCCCCTCCCACAGTCAGCCCCAGCATTTT. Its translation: CASSPSHSQPQHF.

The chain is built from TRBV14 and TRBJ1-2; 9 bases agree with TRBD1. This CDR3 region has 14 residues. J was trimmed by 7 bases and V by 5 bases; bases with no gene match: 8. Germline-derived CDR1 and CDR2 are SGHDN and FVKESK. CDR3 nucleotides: TGTGCCAGCAGCTACAGGGGGCTAACACTTGGCTACACCTTC. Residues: CASSYRGLTLGYTF.

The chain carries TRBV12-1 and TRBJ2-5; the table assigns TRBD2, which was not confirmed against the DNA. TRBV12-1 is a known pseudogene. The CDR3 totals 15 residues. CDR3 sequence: CARTGTSGGEETQYF. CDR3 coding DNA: TGTGCCAGAACCGGGACTAGCGGGGGGGAGGAGACCCAGTACTTC.

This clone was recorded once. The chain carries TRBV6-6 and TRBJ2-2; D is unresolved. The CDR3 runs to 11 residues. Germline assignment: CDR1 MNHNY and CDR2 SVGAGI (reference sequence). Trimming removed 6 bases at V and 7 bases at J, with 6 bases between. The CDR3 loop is CASSPHGELFF. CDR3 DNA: TGTGCCAGCAGCCCCCACGGGGAGCTGTTTTTT.

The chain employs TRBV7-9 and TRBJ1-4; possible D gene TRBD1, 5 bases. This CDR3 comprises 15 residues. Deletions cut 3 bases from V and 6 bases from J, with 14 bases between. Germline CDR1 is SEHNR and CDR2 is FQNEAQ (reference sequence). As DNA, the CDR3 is TGTGCCAGCAGCTTTACAGGTGGAGTGGATGAAAAACTGTTTTTT. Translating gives CASSFTGGVDEKLFF.

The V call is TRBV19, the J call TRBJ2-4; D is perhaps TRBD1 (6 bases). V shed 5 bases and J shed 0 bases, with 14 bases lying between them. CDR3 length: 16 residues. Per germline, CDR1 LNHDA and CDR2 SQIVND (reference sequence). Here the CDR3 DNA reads TGTGCCAGTAGTCGAGGGGACATTAAAGCCAAAAACATTCAGTACTTC. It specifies CASSRGDIKAKNIQYF.

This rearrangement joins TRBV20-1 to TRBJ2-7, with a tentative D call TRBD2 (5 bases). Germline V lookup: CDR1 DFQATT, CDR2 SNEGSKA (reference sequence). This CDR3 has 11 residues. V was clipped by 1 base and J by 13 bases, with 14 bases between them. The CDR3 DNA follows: TGCAGTGCTAGAGTAGAGGGAGTCACCTACTTC. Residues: CSARVEGVTYF.

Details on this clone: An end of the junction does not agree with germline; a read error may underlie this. The CDR3 nucleotides read TGCGCCAGCAGCGTAGCGGGGGGCTCCCACAATGAGCAGTTCTTC. Translation: CASSVAGGSHNEQFF. The chain has TRBV5-1 and TRBJ2-1; 10 nucleotides match TRBD2. CDR3 length equals 15 residues. Per germline, CDR1 SGHRS and CDR2 YFSETQ.

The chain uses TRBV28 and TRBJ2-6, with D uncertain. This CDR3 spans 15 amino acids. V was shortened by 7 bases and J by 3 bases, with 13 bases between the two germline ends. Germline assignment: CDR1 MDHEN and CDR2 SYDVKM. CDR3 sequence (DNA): TGTGCCAGCACCTCACTGAGAGGTGGGGCCAACGTCCTGACTTTC. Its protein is CASTSLRGGANVLTF.

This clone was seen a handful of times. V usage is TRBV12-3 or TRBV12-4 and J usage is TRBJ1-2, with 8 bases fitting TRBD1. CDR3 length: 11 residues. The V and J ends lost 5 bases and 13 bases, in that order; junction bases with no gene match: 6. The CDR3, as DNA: TGTGCCAGCAGTACAAGACAGGGGTCCACCTTC. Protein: CASSTRQGSTF.